This record looks at one TCR beta chain sequence and its context. Only a few counts were recorded for this clonotype. What antigen it recognizes has not been identified. No per-base quality is available; no much larger clone lies one base away. The source of the sample is a study of T cells in Graves' hyperthyroidism and ophthalmopathy (dated by TCRdb to about 2019). Describing the broader study: Peripheral blood was collected at initial diagnosis, before any treatment. A discovery cohort of about 100 patients, about 44 with Graves' ophthalmopathy and approximately 57 with stable Graves' hyperthyroidism, was used to find distinguishing TCR V-J signatures. Prospective prediction of ophthalmopathy was tested in an independent validation cohort of fewer than 20 hyperthyroidism patients and 17 patients who later progressed to ophthalmopathy. For training and testing, the roughly 97 patients in the discovery cohort were randomly divided in a 7:3 ratio. The study also compared thyroid tissue and blood T-cell repertoires from about six Graves' hyperthyroidism patients. After blood sampling, hyperthyroidism patients were treated with methimazole at a starting dose of 30 mg daily, and ophthalmopathy patients were treated with high-dose intravenous methylprednisolone. The paper describes TCR Vbeta CDR3 sequencing of around 140 peripheral blood samples, made up of 43 ophthalmopathy patients, roughly 72 hyperthyroidism patients and 17 progressor patients.

From the germline V gene, CDR1 is SGHRS and CDR2 is YFSETQ. The CDR3, from cysteine to phenylalanine, totals 15 residues. Solely the CDR3 DNA is kept, with 45 bases framed from the first base. V gives up 0 bases and J gives up 3 bases, and the segment between their germline ends measures 13 bases. Graves' hyperthyroidism was defined as stable when no progression to ophthalmopathy occurred over 18 months of follow-up. Hyperthyroidism patients were aged 18 to 65 years and newly diagnosed, with disease duration of less than 2 months. The study excluded patients with uncontrolled infections, other autoimmune diseases, pregnancy or lactation. Clinical symptoms, serum thyroxine and TRAb, thyroid ultrasound, and orbital computed tomography formed the basis for the diagnoses. Ficoll-Paque density gradient centrifugation was used to isolate PBMCs from about 10 ml of fresh peripheral blood. Total RNA was extracted with Trizol reagent, and quality was checked on an Agilent 2100 Bioanalyzer.

The TCR beta CDR3 regions were amplified from the RNA transcripts. A first-round RT-PCR of the TCR CDR3 used the HTBI primer set with the Qiagen OneStep RT-PCR kit. Libraries were constructed in a second round of multiplex PCR, after which size selection and purification were performed. The libraries were sequenced on an Illumina HiSeq2000 using paired-end 100 bp reads. Regarding the original processing steps: Raw data were processed with SOAPnuke, discarding reads with adapters, uncalled bases, mean Phred below 15, or no exact constant-primer or identifier match. High-quality paired reads were merged using COPE v1.2.5, and each unique nucleotide sequence was defined as a clonotype. Clonotypes were aligned to IMGT TRBV, TRBD and TRBJ reference segments using MiTCR v1.1. The analysis was restricted to V-J combinations with a frequency above 0.0001, which together covered just over 99% of the repertoires. The TCS score was defined as the ratio of F50 (clonal expansion) to E x V (chaos), calculated using BLOSUM62-based TCRdist between CDR3 peptides within each V-J. Welch's t-statistics and random forest reduced just over 500 V-J features to roughly 13, which were used in a naive Bayes classifier (R e1071). Thyroid-blood repertoire similarity was quantified with the Morisita-Horn index. TCRdb took the public reads, trimmed them with fastp at Q25, ran MiXCR for clone calling and kept in-frame beta chains. All rows with the same CDR3 protein become a single entry with the most common DNA and genes. These V and J calls are TCRdb output, not the study's own analysis. The sample data list 800,000 or so distinct CDR3 sequences, and 38% of these were observed just once. 8.9% of the sample is taken by the ten largest.

General conclusions and limits of the study: No statistical method was used to fix the sample size in advance, and group allocation was not hidden from the investigators. Blood samples also contained most of the expanded thyroid clonotypes (frequency above 0.001), which suggests that blood repertoires may reflect thyroid immune responses. A 13 V-J signature model separated ophthalmopathy from stable hyperthyroidism, with approximately 87% sensitivity and just under 84% specificity in cross-validation and 80%/75% in testing. In validation, the model predicted progression to ophthalmopathy a median of approximately 6.6 months before onset, with over 55% sensitivity and about 72% specificity.

This TCR was recovered from a man younger than 35 with Graves' hyperthyroidism. The sequenced material came from blood. The chain links TRBV5-1 with TRBJ2-7, with the D call perhaps TRBD1 or TRBD2, as 5 bases match in each case. This receptor carries the CDR3 CASSLGGIGGYEQYF. DNA sequence: TGCGCCAGCAGCTTGGGGGGGATTGGCGGCTACGAGCAGTACTTC.